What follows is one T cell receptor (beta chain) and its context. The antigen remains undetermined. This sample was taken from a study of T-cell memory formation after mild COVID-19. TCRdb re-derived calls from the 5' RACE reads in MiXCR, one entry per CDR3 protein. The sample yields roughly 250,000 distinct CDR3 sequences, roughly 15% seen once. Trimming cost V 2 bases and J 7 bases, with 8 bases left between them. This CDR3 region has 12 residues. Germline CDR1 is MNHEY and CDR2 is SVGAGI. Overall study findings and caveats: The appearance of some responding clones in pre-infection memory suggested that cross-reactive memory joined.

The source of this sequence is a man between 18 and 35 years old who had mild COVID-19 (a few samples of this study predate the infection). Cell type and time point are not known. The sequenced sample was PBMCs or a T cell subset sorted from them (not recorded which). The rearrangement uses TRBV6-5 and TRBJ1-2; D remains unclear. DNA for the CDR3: TGTGCCAGCAGTTACGGGCTTTTTGGCTACACCTTC. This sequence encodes CASSYGLFGYTF.